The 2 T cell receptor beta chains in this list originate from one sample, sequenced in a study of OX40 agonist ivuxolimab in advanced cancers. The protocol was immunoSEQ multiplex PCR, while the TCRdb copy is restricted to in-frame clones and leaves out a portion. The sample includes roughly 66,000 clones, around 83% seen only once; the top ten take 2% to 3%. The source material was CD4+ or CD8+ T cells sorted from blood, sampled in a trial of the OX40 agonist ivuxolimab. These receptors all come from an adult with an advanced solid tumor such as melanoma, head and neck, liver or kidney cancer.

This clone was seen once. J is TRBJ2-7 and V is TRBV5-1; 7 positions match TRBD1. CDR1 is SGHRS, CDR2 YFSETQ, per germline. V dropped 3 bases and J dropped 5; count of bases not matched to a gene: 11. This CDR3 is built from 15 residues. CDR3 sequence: CASSSYRGVANEQYF. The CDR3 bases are TGCGCCAGCAGCTCATACAGGGGTGTTGCGAACGAGCAGTACTTC.

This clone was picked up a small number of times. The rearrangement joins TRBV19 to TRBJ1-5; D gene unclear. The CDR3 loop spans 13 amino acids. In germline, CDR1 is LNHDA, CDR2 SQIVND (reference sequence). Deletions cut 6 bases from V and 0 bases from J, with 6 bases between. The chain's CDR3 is CASSADSNQPQHF. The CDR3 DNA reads TGTGCCAGTAGCGCAGATAGCAATCAGCCCCAGCATTTT.